Listed below are T cell receptor beta chains from one sample, sequenced in a study of T cell responses to AZD1222 COVID-19 vaccine. Sequenced by immunoSEQ multiplex PCR; TCRdb stores in-frame clones only, minus some. The data show some 120,000 clones, around nine tenths seen once. Sequencing used peripheral blood, obtained on day 0 of AZD1222 vaccination. All receptors come from an adult in good health. The CDR3 runs from the conserved cysteine through the conserved F or W. The order of the fields is clone size, V gene, D gene, J gene, CDR3 DNA, CDR3 protein. The D gene is left open where the match is weak. Part of the rows lack a size; the others show once, few, many or a class for expanded clones.

clone size: few; V gene: TRBV11-1; D gene: TRBD1; J gene: TRBJ1-4; CDR3 DNA: TGTGCCAGCAGCGCGTCGACAGGGGCTAATGAAAAACTGTTTTTT; CDR3 protein: CASSASTGANEKLFF
clone size: NA; V gene: TRBV29-1; D gene: NA; J gene: TRBJ1-6; CDR3 DNA: TGCAGCGTCCTCATGGACTATAATTCACCCCTCCACTTT; CDR3 protein: CSVLMDYNSPLHF
clone size: NA; V gene: TRBV15; D gene: TRBD1; J gene: TRBJ1-5; CDR3 DNA: TGTGCCACCAGCTCCCTGACAGGGATAGGTCAGCCCCAGCATTTT; CDR3 protein: CATSSLTGIGQPQHF
clone size: once; V gene: TRBV27; D gene: TRBD1; J gene: TRBJ1-1; CDR3 DNA: TGTGCCAGCTCGCGGGACAGTTGGATTACTGAAGCTTTCTTT; CDR3 protein: CASSRDSWITEAFF
clone size: once; V gene: TRBV9; D gene: NA; J gene: TRBJ2-2; CDR3 DNA: TGTGCCAGCAGCGTAACGTACACCGGGGAGCTGTTTTTT; CDR3 protein: CASSVTYTGELFF
clone size: NA; V gene: TRBV13; D gene: NA; J gene: TRBJ1-4; CDR3 DNA: TGTGCCAGCAGCCCCAGGGCGGCTAATGAAAAACTGTTTTTT; CDR3 protein: CASSPRAANEKLFF
clone size: NA; V gene: TRBV9; D gene: NA; J gene: TRBJ2-5; CDR3 DNA: TGTGCCAGCAGCGGGTGGTCCCAAGAGACCCAGTACTTC; CDR3 protein: CASSGWSQETQYF
clone size: few; V gene: TRBV5-1; D gene: TRBD1; J gene: TRBJ1-2; CDR3 DNA: TGCGCCAGCAGCCCTGGGGGACAGGGCCATGGCTACACCTTC; CDR3 protein: CASSPGGQGHGYTF
clone size: NA; V gene: TRBV11-3; D gene: TRBD2; J gene: TRBJ2-2; CDR3 DNA: TGTGCCAGCAGCTTGGACTTAGCGGGGGTCAACACCGGGGAGCTGTTTTTT; CDR3 protein: CASSLDLAGVNTGELFF
clone size: NA; V gene: TRBV6-5; D gene: NA; J gene: TRBJ1-2; CDR3 DNA: TGTGCCAGCAGTTGGGACGTCACCCAGGGGGGCTACACCTTC; CDR3 protein: CASSWDVTQGGYTF
clone size: NA; V gene: TRBV5-4; D gene: TRBD1; J gene: TRBJ2-3; CDR3 DNA: TGTGCCAGCAGCTCGACGGACAGGGTGGCAGATACGCAGTATTTT; CDR3 protein: CASSSTDRVADTQYF
clone size: NA; V gene: TRBV9; D gene: NA; J gene: TRBJ2-2; CDR3 DNA: TGTGCCAGCACGTATAGCCAGCAGGAGACTAACACCGGGGAGCTGTTTTTT; CDR3 protein: CASTYSQQETNTGELFF
clone size: NA; V gene: TRBV6-1; D gene: NA; J gene: TRBJ2-7; CDR3 DNA: TGTGCCAGCAGTGAGGGAGTTACCCGCGAGCAGTACTTC; CDR3 protein: CASSEGVTREQYF
clone size: NA; V gene: TRBV6-5; D gene: NA; J gene: TRBJ2-7; CDR3 DNA: TGTGCCAGCCGTCCGAGGACTGCCTACTACGAGCAGTACTTC; CDR3 protein: CASRPRTAYYEQYF
clone size: NA; V gene: TRBV9; D gene: TRBD1; J gene: TRBJ2-7; CDR3 DNA: TGTGCCAGCAGCCTACAAGACTCGCAGGGGGCCTCTTACCTCTACGAGCAGTACTTC; CDR3 protein: CASSLQDSQGASYLYEQYF
clone size: NA; V gene: TRBV5-3; D gene: TRBD1; J gene: TRBJ1-5; CDR3 DNA: TGTGCCCCCCGGGGGACAGTCCTCACGTCCCAGCATTTT; CDR3 protein: CAPRGTVLTSQHF
clone size: NA; V gene: TRBV6-5; D gene: NA; J gene: TRBJ2-7; CDR3 DNA: TGTGCCAGCAGGTTGGACAGATACGAGCAGTACTTC; CDR3 protein: CASRLDRYEQYF
clone size: few; V gene: TRBV10-3; D gene: NA; J gene: TRBJ1-5; CDR3 DNA: TGTGCCATCAGTGAGTCGGGGGTGAGCAATCAGCCCCAGCATTTT; CDR3 protein: CAISESGVSNQPQHF
clone size: NA; V gene: TRBV2; D gene: NA; J gene: TRBJ1-5; CDR3 DNA: TGTGCCAGCAGCGAGGCGGGTAGCAATCAGCCCCAGCATTTT; CDR3 protein: CASSEAGSNQPQHF
clone size: once; V gene: TRBV12-3/TRBV12-4; D gene: TRBD1; J gene: TRBJ1-2; CDR3 DNA: TGTGCCAGCAGTCGGGACAGGGAGCAAGGCTACACCTTC; CDR3 protein: CASSRDREQGYTF
clone size: NA; V gene: TRBV27; D gene: TRBD1; J gene: TRBJ1-3; CDR3 DNA: TGTGCCAGCAGGGCACAGGGGGCCGGGAGAGGAAACACCATATATTTT; CDR3 protein: CASRAQGAGRGNTIYF
clone size: NA; V gene: TRBV19; D gene: NA; J gene: TRBJ2-3; CDR3 DNA: TGTGCCAGTAGAGGGCACGGGGTCCGGACAGATACGCAGTATTTT; CDR3 protein: CASRGHGVRTDTQYF
clone size: NA; V gene: TRBV30; D gene: NA; J gene: TRBJ1-5; CDR3 DNA: TGTGCCTGGAGTTCAGGGGTGGACCAGCCCCAGCATTTT; CDR3 protein: CAWSSGVDQPQHF
clone size: NA; V gene: TRBV7-3; D gene: NA; J gene: TRBJ1-6; CDR3 DNA: TGTGCCAGCAGCTTGGCGGGACAAGCAAATTCACCCCTCCACTTT; CDR3 protein: CASSLAGQANSPLHF
clone size: NA; V gene: TRBV5-4; D gene: NA; J gene: TRBJ1-5; CDR3 DNA: TGTGCCAGCAGCTTGGAGCGCGGGCAGCCCCAGCATTTT; CDR3 protein: CASSLERGQPQHF
clone size: NA; V gene: TRBV7-2; D gene: TRBD2; J gene: TRBJ2-3; CDR3 DNA: TGTGCCAGCAGCCCAATAGCGGGAGAAACAGATACGCAGTATTTT; CDR3 protein: CASSPIAGETDTQYF
clone size: NA; V gene: TRBV25-1; D gene: NA; J gene: TRBJ1-1; CDR3 DNA: TGTGCCAGCAGTGAATCGGGGGCACAGAGGGCTGAAGCTTTCTTT; CDR3 protein: CASSESGAQRAEAFF
clone size: once; V gene: TRBV5-1; D gene: NA; J gene: TRBJ2-6; CDR3 DNA: TGCGCCAGCACCCTGTGGGGCGCTGGGGCCAACGTCCTGACTTTC; CDR3 protein: CASTLWGAGANVLTF
clone size: NA; V gene: TRBV7-2; D gene: NA; J gene: TRBJ1-1; CDR3 DNA: TGTGCCAGCAGCGTGACCGGGACATTGAACACTGAAGCTTTCTTT; CDR3 protein: CASSVTGTLNTEAFF
clone size: NA; V gene: TRBV5-1; D gene: TRBD1; J gene: TRBJ2-3; CDR3 DNA: TGCGCCAGCAGCTTGCAGGGGGCCACAGATACGCAGTATTTT; CDR3 protein: CASSLQGATDTQYF
clone size: once; V gene: TRBV18; D gene: TRBD1; J gene: TRBJ2-7; CDR3 DNA: TGTGCCAGCTCACCGGCCAACAGGGGGTCCTACGAGCAGTACTTC; CDR3 protein: CASSPANRGSYEQYF
clone size: NA; V gene: TRBV24-1; D gene: NA; J gene: TRBJ2-7; CDR3 DNA: TGTGCCACCAGTGAGCCGGACACAAGGGAGCGGTCCTACGAGCAGTACTTC; CDR3 protein: CATSEPDTRERSYEQYF
clone size: once; V gene: TRBV5-1; D gene: TRBD1; J gene: TRBJ2-3; CDR3 DNA: TGCGCCAGCAGCCCTTGGACAGGGCGCCTCGCAGATACGCAGTATTTT; CDR3 protein: CASSPWTGRLADTQYF
clone size: NA; V gene: TRBV2; D gene: NA; J gene: TRBJ1-2; CDR3 DNA: TGTGCCAGCAGGGAAATCTCGATCGTTGGCTATGGCTACACCTTC; CDR3 protein: CASREISIVGYGYTF
clone size: NA; V gene: TRBV6-5; D gene: NA; J gene: TRBJ1-1; CDR3 DNA: TGTGCCAGCAATAGGGGGGTGACTGAAGCTTTCTTT; CDR3 protein: CASNRGVTEAFF
clone size: NA; V gene: TRBV5-1; D gene: TRBD1; J gene: TRBJ2-1; CDR3 DNA: TGCGCCAGCAGACAAGCCGGGACAGGAGACAATGAGCAGTTCTTC; CDR3 protein: CASRQAGTGDNEQFF
clone size: NA; V gene: TRBV6-5; D gene: NA; J gene: TRBJ2-7; CDR3 DNA: TGTGCCAGCAGTTCCGGACTGACCTACGAGCAGTACTTC; CDR3 protein: CASSSGLTYEQYF
clone size: NA; V gene: TRBV9; D gene: NA; J gene: TRBJ1-2; CDR3 DNA: TGTGCCAGCAGCGTAGCGGCCGGCTACACCTTC; CDR3 protein: CASSVAAGYTF
clone size: NA; V gene: TRBV11-2; D gene: NA; J gene: TRBJ1-2; CDR3 DNA: TGTGCCAGCAGCTCAATGCACCCATTCTATGGCTACACCTTC; CDR3 protein: CASSSMHPFYGYTF
clone size: NA; V gene: TRBV29-1; D gene: NA; J gene: TRBJ2-7; CDR3 DNA: TGCAGCGCTCCGGGCAGGGGATACGAGCAGTACTTC; CDR3 protein: CSAPGRGYEQYF
clone size: NA; V gene: TRBV6-5; D gene: NA; J gene: TRBJ2-2; CDR3 DNA: TGTGCCATGAGGGAGACCGGGGAGCTGTTTTTT; CDR3 protein: CAMRETGELFF
clone size: NA; V gene: TRBV27; D gene: TRBD1; J gene: TRBJ2-7; CDR3 DNA: TGTGCCAGCAGTCGGGACAGGGGTATGAACGAGCAGTACTTC; CDR3 protein: CASSRDRGMNEQYF